The TCR beta chain described here comes from a study of cytomegalovirus exposure and HLA in healthy donors. Details on this clone: What it binds is unknown.

The CDR3 sequence is 13 residues long. Germline-derived CDR1 and CDR2 are SGHTA and FQGNSA. The V and J ends lost 1 base and 5 bases respectively, with 8 bases between them. Findings and limits, study-wide: Confirmation in vitro established that three CMV-associated chains were specific for CMV antigens.

Generated by immunoSEQ multiplex PCR, the TCRdb table keeps only in-frame clones and is missing some. This table has hundreds of thousands of clones, less than 90% appearing once. The rearrangement joins TRBV7-2 to TRBJ2-5; D possibly matches TRBD1 or TRBD2 (5 bases each). Sequencing was performed on PBMCs. This receptor was identified in a young man in good health and CMV-seropositive. This CDR3 reads CASSLGGVETQYF. The CDR3 nucleotides read TGTGCCAGCAGCTTAGGAGGGGTGGAGACCCAGTACTTC.